Listed here are 17 T cell receptor beta chains from one sample, sequenced in a study of OX40 agonist ivuxolimab in advanced cancers. This table comes from immunoSEQ multiplex PCR, and its TCRdb copy is limited to in-frame clones, with some not included. Of tens of thousands of clones in the sample, 70% to 90% were seen once. The sequenced sample was CD4+ or CD8+ T cells sorted from blood, obtained in a trial of the OX40 agonist ivuxolimab. These receptor sequences come from an adult with an advanced solid tumor such as melanoma, head and neck, liver or kidney cancer.

This chain connects TRBV19 to TRBJ1-5; D is undetermined. V was cut by 3 bases and J by 5 bases, with 17 bases left in between. Germline CDR1 is LNHDA and CDR2 is SQIVND (reference sequence). The CDR3 is made up of 16 amino acids. The CDR3 DNA reads TGTGCCAGTAGTATTAATCGAGGCTGGCGGGATCAGCCCCAGCATTTT. This translates into CASSINRGWRDQPQHF.

This clone was counted once. The chain employs TRBV9 and TRBJ1-1; D unclear. V lost 1 base, J lost 2 bases, and 9 bases lay in between. The CDR3 is made up of 14 amino acids. Germline-derived CDR1 and CDR2 are SGDLS and YYNGEE. CDR3 DNA sequence: TGTGCCAGCAGCGTACTTAGTGGAAACACTGAAGCTTTCTTT. This encodes CASSVLSGNTEAFF.

The rearrangement uses TRBV10-3 and TRBJ1-1, with D perhaps TRBD1 (6 bases). Germline CDR1 and CDR2: ENHRY and SYGVKD. Trimming pared 6 bases from V and 3 bases from J, leaving 11 bases between. The CDR3 length is 13 residues. CDR3 sequence reads: CAIRDRGDTEAFF. CDR3 bases: TGTGCCATCAGGGATAGGGGGGACACTGAAGCTTTCTTT.

In its sample, this clone was seen once. The chain is built from TRBV5-1 and TRBJ2-1; 8 bases fit TRBD2. This CDR3 region has 16 residues. Germline loops: CDR1 SGHRS, CDR2 YFSETQ. With 4 bases clipped from V and 2 bases from J, the junction kept 8 bases outside the gene matches. Written as DNA, the CDR3 is TGCGCCAGCAGCCAGGCCCGGGGGGGAACCTACAATGAGCAGTTCTTC. Translated: CASSQARGGTYNEQFF.

The chain has TRBV15 and TRBJ1-2, with unresolved D. The CDR3 sequence is 14 residues long. The germline V gene encodes CDR1 LNHNV and CDR2 YYDKDF (reference sequence). The V end was cut by 0 bases, the J end by 8 bases, with 13 bases between. The CDR3, as DNA: TGTGCCACCAGCAGAGATGTATTGGGAAGGGGCTACACCTTC. It yields the protein CATSRDVLGRGYTF.

V usage is TRBV5-1 and J usage is TRBJ2-1; 12 positions agree with TRBD2. Germline trimming cut 4 bases from V and 3 bases from J; bases unmatched to any gene: 5. The CDR3 length is 16 residues. Looked up from germline, CDR1 is SGHRS and CDR2 is YFSETQ. The CDR3 spells CASSPPGLAGYNEQFF. Here the CDR3 DNA reads TGCGCCAGCAGCCCCCCGGGACTAGCGGGCTACAATGAGCAGTTCTTC.

The chain couples TRBV5-5 to TRBJ2-7, with 8 bases aligning to TRBD2. CDR3 size: 14 residues. In germline, CDR1 is SGHKS, CDR2 YYEKEE (reference sequence). V shed 0 bases and J 5 bases; nucleotides not matched to a gene: 4. The CDR3 nucleotides are TGTGCCAGCAGCTTGGCGGGAGGGCCCCACGAGCAGTACGTC. It codes for CASSLAGGPHEQYV.

This chain joins TRBV4-3 and TRBJ2-3; no firm D call. In germline, CDR1 is LGHNA, CDR2 YSLEER. The CDR3 covers 17 residues. Trimming took off 0 bases at V and 4 bases at J, with 17 bases between the two ends. The DNA for the CDR3 is TGCGCCAGCAGCCAAGATCTTTGGGTGTTGGTCGCAGATACGCAGTATTTT. It is translated as CASSQDLWVLVADTQYF.

The genes are TRBV5-1 and TRBJ2-5; 10 nucleotides match TRBD1. The germline CDR1 and CDR2 sequences are SGHRS and YFSETQ. J was trimmed by 3 bases and V by 5 bases; bases with no gene match: 1. The CDR3 covers 13 residues. CDR3: CASRGTGEETQYF. The DNA for the CDR3 is TGCGCCAGCAGGGGGACAGGGGAAGAGACCCAGTACTTC.

This chain connects TRBV29-1 to TRBJ2-1, with 8 bases fitting TRBD2. Germline V gene data show CDR1 as SQVTM and CDR2 as ANQGSEA. The CDR3 extends over 12 amino acids. J lost 5 bases, V lost 4 bases, and 1 base had no gene match. CDR3 sequence reads: CSVGREDNEQFF. CDR3 sequence (DNA): TGCAGCGTTGGGCGGGAGGACAATGAGCAGTTCTTC.

V and J are TRBV2 and TRBJ2-3; no firm D call. From germline, CDR1 is SNHLY and CDR2 FYNNEI. The CDR3 length is 14 residues. The V end was cut by 6 bases, the J end by 2 bases, with 12 bases between. CDR3 protein: CASRAALFTDTQYF. The CDR3 DNA sequence: TGTGCCAGCAGGGCAGCCCTTTTCACAGATACGCAGTATTTT.

This clone was recorded only once. The CDR3 DNA sequence: TGCGCCAGCACCCCTCGACCCTCCTCCGTGGAGCAGTACTTC. This gives the protein CASTPRPSSVEQYF. V gene TRBV5-1 combines with J gene TRBJ2-7; D uncertain. This CDR3 spans 14 amino acids. V was shortened by 6 bases and J by 7 bases, with 20 bases between the two germline ends. CDR1 is SGHRS and CDR2 is YFSETQ in the germline V gene.

In its sample, this clone was seen once. The chain combines TRBV5-6 with TRBJ1-4, with D possibly matching TRBD1 (5 bases). Trimming took off 0 bases at V and 5 bases at J, with 11 bases between the two ends. Germline V gene sequence: CDR1 SGHDT, CDR2 YYEEEE. CDR3 length: 15 amino acids. The CDR3 here is CASSLVGGINEKLFF. The CDR3 DNA sequence: TGTGCCAGCAGCTTGGTGGGGGGGATAAATGAAAAACTGTTTTTT.

This chain uses TRBV6-5 with TRBJ1-2; no definite D call. Germline V gene sequence: CDR1 MNHEY, CDR2 SVGAGI. The CDR3 has 14 amino acids. V lost 6 bases and J 5 bases, leaving 16 bases between the germline ends. CDR3 residues: CASSLLDGVYGYTF. In DNA form, the CDR3 reads TGTGCCAGCAGCCTCTTGGACGGGGTTTATGGCTACACCTTC.

V usage is TRBV29-1 and J usage is TRBJ1-1; D is unclear. CDR1 is SQVTM and CDR2 is ANQGSEA in the germline V gene. Trimming cost V 4 bases and J 6 bases, with 12 bases left between them. The CDR3 is made up of 12 amino acids. CDR3 in amino acids: CSVGLGRAEAFF. In DNA, the CDR3 is TGCAGCGTTGGGCTTGGTCGTGCTGAAGCTTTCTTT.

The chain has TRBV7-2 and TRBJ2-7; perhaps D is TRBD1 or TRBD2 (5 bases each). The CDR3 length is 12 residues. Germline values: CDR1 SGHTA, CDR2 FQGNSA. The V end lost 5 bases, the J end lost 2 bases, and 7 bases lay between the germline ends. CDR3 in amino acids: CASSLGAYEQYV. The CDR3 coding sequence is TGTGCCAGCAGCCTGGGGGCCTACGAGCAGTACGTC.

V is TRBV7-9 and J is TRBJ2-7; 9 nucleotides align to TRBD2. The length of the CDR3 is 14 residues. CDR1 is SEHNR, CDR2 FQNEAQ, per germline (reference sequence). V was clipped by 4 bases and J by 5 bases; unmatched bases: 6. CDR3 coding DNA: TGTGCCAGCAGCTCCATAGCGGGAGTCCACGAGCAGTACTTC. Translation: CASSSIAGVHEQYF.